This is a list of T cell receptor beta chains from one sample in a study of blood T cell repertoires in COVID-19. The method was immunoSEQ multiplex PCR; TCRdb's version includes in-frame clones alone and lacks a portion of them. The profile covers 200,000 to 250,000 clones, with about 80% appearing a single time and about 2% taken by the ten largest. Material for sequencing was peripheral blood. The receptors derive from a man younger than 45 who had recovered from COVID-19. Each CDR3 is given with its conserved first and last residue. Each record gives: V gene, D gene, J gene, clone size, CDR3 length, CDR3 protein, CDR3 DNA. D genes are given only for firm matches. The size field is filled for only some rows; it gives once, few, many or a size class.

TRBV2	TRBD1	TRBJ1-4	.	14	CASSGDRGDEKLFF	TGTGCCAGCAGTGGGGACAGGGGGGACGAAAAACTGTTTTTT
TRBV4-1	TRBD2	TRBJ2-7	.	15	CASSQGRAGGEEQYF	TGCGCCAGCAGCCAAGGACGAGCGGGGGGCGAAGAGCAGTACTTC
TRBV7-9	TRBD2	TRBJ2-5	.	15	CASSPRTAGEETQYF	TGTGCCAGCAGCCCCCGAACAGCGGGGGAAGAGACCCAGTACTTC
TRBV27	.	TRBJ2-7	.	16	CASSLSGSPGRGRKYF	TGTGCCAGCAGTTTATCCGGGTCTCCCGGGAGAGGAAGGAAGTACTTC
TRBV27	.	TRBJ1-2	.	15	CASIPKGGSNYGYTF	TGTGCCAGCATCCCTAAAGGGGGAAGTAATTATGGCTACACCTTC
TRBV2	.	TRBJ1-6	.	12	CASQYLNSPLHF	TGTGCCAGCCAGTACCTTAATTCACCCCTCCACTTT
TRBV28	.	TRBJ1-6	.	16	CASSLLGRGYNSPLHF	TGTGCCAGCAGTTTATTGGGCAGGGGATATAATTCACCCCTCCACTTT
TRBV12-5	TRBD1	TRBJ2-2	.	16	CASGGRTGRNTGELFF	TGTGCTAGTGGAGGACGGACAGGGCGGAACACCGGGGAGCTGTTTTTT
TRBV6-6	TRBD1	TRBJ2-5	.	14	CASKRTGSQETQYF	TGTGCCAGCAAGAGGACAGGGTCCCAAGAGACCCAGTACTTC
TRBV27	.	TRBJ1-1	.	15	CASRDSAGVNTEAFF	TGTGCCAGCAGAGATTCCGCGGGTGTGAACACTGAAGCTTTCTTT
TRBV5-1	.	TRBJ2-3	.	15	CASSLLSYGTDTQYF	TGCGCCAGCAGCTTACTGAGTTATGGCACAGATACGCAGTATTTT
TRBV27	TRBD1	TRBJ2-1	few	14	CASSSTGAYNEQFF	TGTGCCAGCAGTTCGACAGGGGCCTACAATGAGCAGTTCTTC
TRBV13	TRBD1	TRBJ1-2	.	15	CASSPRQGSNYGYTF	TGTGCCAGCAGCCCACGACAGGGGTCCAACTATGGCTACACCTTC
TRBV5-1	TRBD1	TRBJ2-5	.	16	CASSLRDRGRQETQYF	TGCGCCAGCAGCTTGAGGGACAGGGGGCGGCAAGAGACCCAGTACTTC
TRBV9	.	TRBJ1-4	.	15	CASSVGDRWIEKLFF	TGTGCCAGCAGCGTTGGAGACAGGTGGATCGAAAAACTGTTTTTT
TRBV19	.	TRBJ2-3	once	14	CASSKGRDTDTQYF	TGTGCCAGTAGTAAGGGGCGGGACACAGATACGCAGTATTTT
TRBV5-1	.	TRBJ1-3	.	14	CASSLTGHGNTIYF	TGCGCCAGCAGCTTAACAGGGCATGGAAACACCATATATTTT
TRBV19	.	TRBJ1-5	.	14	CASSIQGSNQPQHF	TGTGCCAGTAGTATTCAGGGGTCAAATCAGCCCCAGCATTTT
TRBV18	TRBD1	TRBJ1-6	.	16	CASSPRTGQGTSPLHF	TGTGCCAGCTCACCACGGACGGGACAGGGGACTTCACCCCTCCACTTT
TRBV3-1/TRBV3-2	.	TRBJ2-5	.	16	CASSQDPSTSSETQYF	TGTGCCAGCAGCCAAGATCCCTCGACTAGTAGCGAGACCCAGTACTTC
TRBV29-1	.	TRBJ2-3	many	12	CSVRGTTDTQYF	TGCAGCGTTCGAGGGACAACAGATACGCAGTATTTT
TRBV6-5	TRBD1	TRBJ1-2	few	13	CASSRTGDYGYTF	TGTGCCAGCAGTCGAACAGGGGACTATGGCTACACCTTC
TRBV5-1	.	TRBJ2-3	.	16	CASSLAFDSSTDTQYF	TGCGCCAGCAGCTTGGCCTTTGACTCTAGCACAGATACGCAGTATTTT
TRBV5-1	TRBD2	TRBJ2-5	.	13	CASQSGGGETQYF	TGCGCCAGCCAAAGCGGGGGTGGAGAGACCCAGTACTTC
TRBV5-1	.	TRBJ2-5	.	14	CASSFVNSSKTQYF	TGCGCCAGCAGCTTCGTGAATAGCTCAAAGACCCAGTACTTC
TRBV4-1	TRBD1	TRBJ1-2	.	15	CASSRETGFGYGYTF	TGCGCCAGCAGCCGAGAGACAGGGTTCGGCTATGGCTACACCTTC
TRBV6-6	TRBD2	TRBJ2-5	.	12	CASTGGQETQYF	TGTGCCAGCACGGGGGGCCAAGAGACCCAGTACTTC
TRBV3-1/TRBV3-2	.	TRBJ1-2	.	12	CASSPTGYGYTF	TGTGCCAGCAGCCCGACCGGGTATGGCTACACCTTC
TRBV20-1	.	TRBJ1-4	.	11	CSASKGEKLFF	TGCAGTGCTAGTAAGGGGGAAAAACTGTTTTTT
TRBV7-8	.	TRBJ1-2	once	15	CASSLVRQGTDGYTF	TGTGCCAGCAGCTTAGTTCGTCAGGGTACGGATGGCTACACCTTC
TRBV6-5	TRBD1	TRBJ1-1	once	14	CASTSDRLNTEAFF	TGTGCCAGCACCTCGGACAGGTTGAACACTGAAGCTTTCTTT
TRBV2	.	TRBJ1-1	.	11	CASGMNTEAFF	TGTGCCTCCGGGATGAACACTGAAGCTTTCTTT
TRBV5-1	.	TRBJ2-3	.	15	CASSKEGKTTDTQYF	TGCGCCAGCAGCAAGGAGGGGAAAACCACAGATACGCAGTATTTT
TRBV18	TRBD1	TRBJ2-4	.	13	CASSRDRDNIQYF	TGTGCCAGCTCACGGGACAGGGACAACATTCAGTACTTC
TRBV5-1	.	TRBJ2-1	.	14	CASSLDSSYNEQFF	TGCGCCAGCAGCTTGGACAGCTCCTACAATGAGCAGTTCTTC
TRBV19	TRBD1	TRBJ1-2	.	14	CASSSGTASYGYTF	TGTGCCAGTAGTTCGGGGACAGCAAGCTATGGCTACACCTTC
TRBV19	TRBD1	TRBJ2-1	.	17	CASSPNRGHSSYNEQFF	TGTGCCAGTAGTCCAAACAGGGGGCACAGCTCCTACAATGAGCAGTTCTTC
TRBV12-2	.	TRBJ1-4	.	14	CASRLAGGGEKLFF	TGTGCAAGTCGCTTAGCAGGGGGGGGTGAAAAACTGTTTTTT
TRBV10-2	.	TRBJ2-7	few	12	CASSDGSYEQYF	TGCGCCAGCAGTGACGGGTCCTACGAGCAGTACTTC
TRBV6-1	TRBD1	TRBJ1-2	.	14	CASSENRGPYGYTF	TGTGCCAGCAGTGAAAACAGGGGGCCCTATGGCTACACCTTC
TRBV7-3	TRBD2	TRBJ2-2	.	15	CASSLAGGPTGELFF	TGTGCCAGCAGCTTAGCGGGGGGGCCCACCGGGGAGCTGTTTTTT
TRBV7-6	.	TRBJ2-1	.	16	CASSFADASSYNEQFF	TGTGCCAGCAGCTTTGCCGATGCCAGCTCCTACAATGAGCAGTTCTTC
TRBV11-3	.	TRBJ1-1	.	13	CASSWREGTEAFF	TGTGCCAGCAGCTGGCGCGAGGGCACTGAAGCTTTCTTT
TRBV7-3	TRBD2	TRBJ2-1	.	16	CASSKSSGTTYNEQFF	TGTGCCAGCAGCAAGTCCTCCGGGACTACCTACAATGAGCAGTTCTTC
TRBV19	.	TRBJ1-2	.	16	CASSPPDWRRGSGYTF	TGTGCCAGTAGTCCGCCGGACTGGCGGCGGGGTTCGGGCTACACCTTC
TRBV29-1	.	TRBJ1-2	few	14	CSVSGRSASYGYTF	TGCAGCGTGAGCGGGAGATCCGCAAGCTATGGCTACACCTTC
TRBV28	.	TRBJ2-2	.	17	CASSPRSSGWDTGELFF	TGTGCCAGCAGTCCCCGATCCTCAGGGTGGGACACCGGGGAGCTGTTTTTT
TRBV6-6	.	TRBJ1-1	.	16	CASSPYDARTDFEAFF	TGTGCCAGCAGCCCTTACGACGCCCGGACAGACTTTGAAGCTTTCTTT
TRBV3-1/TRBV3-2	.	TRBJ1-6	.	13	CASSQELGSPLHF	TGTGCCAGCAGCCAAGAACTGGGCTCACCCCTCCACTTT
TRBV15	.	TRBJ1-4	.	16	CATSRDRPGWGEKLFF	TGTGCCACCAGCAGAGATAGGCCAGGGTGGGGAGAAAAACTGTTTTTT
TRBV15	TRBD1	TRBJ2-1	.	14	CATSSRDRENEQFF	TGTGCCACCAGCAGCCGGGACAGGGAAAATGAGCAGTTCTTC
TRBV18	.	TRBJ1-2	.	15	CASSPYEGDMDGYTF	TGTGCCAGCTCACCCTACGAAGGAGATATGGATGGCTACACCTTC
TRBV7-9	.	TRBJ2-4	.	14	CASRRDGAQNIQYF	TGTGCCAGCAGGCGGGACGGCGCCCAGAACATTCAGTACTTC